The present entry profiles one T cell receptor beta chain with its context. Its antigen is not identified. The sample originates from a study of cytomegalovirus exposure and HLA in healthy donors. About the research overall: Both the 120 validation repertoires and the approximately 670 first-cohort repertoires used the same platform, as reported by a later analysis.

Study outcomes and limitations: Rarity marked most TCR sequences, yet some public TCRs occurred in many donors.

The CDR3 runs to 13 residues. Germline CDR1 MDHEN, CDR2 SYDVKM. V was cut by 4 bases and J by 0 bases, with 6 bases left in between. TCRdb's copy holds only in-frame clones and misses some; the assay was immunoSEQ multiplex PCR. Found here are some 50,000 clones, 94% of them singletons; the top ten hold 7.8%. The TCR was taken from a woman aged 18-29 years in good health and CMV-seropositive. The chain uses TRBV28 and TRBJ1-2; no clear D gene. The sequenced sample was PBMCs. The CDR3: CASSSSPNYGYTF. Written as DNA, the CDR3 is TGTGCCAGCAGTTCGAGTCCTAACTATGGCTACACCTTC.